These 20 T cell receptor beta chains originate from one sample sequenced in a study of neurological immune-mediated disorders. TCRdb re-called the 5' RACE reads with MiXCR, one entry per CDR3 protein. Of about 18,000 distinct CDR3 sequences in the sample, about 11% were seen once. The specimen sequenced was CD8+ T cells from blood. All receptors derive from a woman aged 50 to 60 in good health.

This clonotype occurred many times. This chain connects TRBV4-1 to TRBJ2-7; the match to TRBD2 covers 9 bases. The CDR3 runs 14 residues. Germline V gene data show CDR1 as MGHRA and CDR2 as YSYEKL. Trimming cost V 4 bases and J 0 bases; bases outside gene matches: 1. CDR3 nucleotides: TGCGCCAGCAGCCTAGCGGGAGACTCCTACGAGCAGTACTTC. Its translation: CASSLAGDSYEQYF.

This clonotype was detected ten times or more. This chain links TRBV27 with TRBJ2-7; D might be TRBD1 or TRBD2, each matching 5 bases. Trimming removed 5 bases at V and 5 bases at J, with 10 bases between. Germline V gives CDR1 MNHEY, CDR2 SMNVEV (reference sequence). The length of the CDR3 is 12 residues. CDR3 DNA: TGTGCCAGCAGTGAGGGGCCAGACGAGCAGTACTTC. The encoded protein is CASSEGPDEQYF.

At least ten counts were recorded for this clonotype. The chain carries TRBV29-1 and TRBJ2-7, with 9 nucleotides matching TRBD1. Germline CDR1 and CDR2: SQVTM and ANQGSEA. The length of the CDR3 is 15 residues. The trim removed 2 bases at V and 3 bases at J, leaving 8 bases unmatched. The CDR3 sequence is CSVEIAGTGIYEQYF. In nucleotides, the CDR3 is TGCAGCGTTGAAATTGCGGGGACAGGGATCTACGAGCAGTACTTC.

The table lists this clonotype with many counts. V is TRBV10-3 and J is TRBJ2-7; 8 nucleotides agree with TRBD2. CDR3 size: 16 residues. Trimming removed 0 bases from V and 4 bases from J; junction bases left unmatched: 8. Germline-derived CDR1 and CDR2 are ENHRY and SYGVKD. The CDR3 protein is CAISESGAGGGYEQYF. The CDR3 DNA is TGTGCCATCAGTGAGTCTGGCGCGGGGGGAGGTTACGAGCAGTACTTC.

The chain is built from TRBV19 and TRBJ2-4; 7 bases align to TRBD1. CDR3 length: 16 amino acids. Germline V gene sequence: CDR1 LNHDA, CDR2 SQIVND (reference sequence). Unmatched junction bases numbered 5, after V lost 1 base and J lost 2 bases. The DNA of the CDR3 is TGTGCCAGTAGTATAGGACAGGGTTTTTCCAAAAACATTCAGTACTTC. As protein: CASSIGQGFSKNIQYF. The whole variable domain, remainder taken from reference TRBV19 and TRBJ2-4, is DGGITQSPKYLFRKEGQNVTLSCEQNLNHDAMYWYRQDPGQGLRLIYYSQIVNDFQKGDIAEGYSVSREKKESFPLTVTSAQKNPTAFYLCASSIGQGFSKNIQYFGAGTRLSVL.

This clonotype was counted ten times or more. The V call is TRBV28, the J call TRBJ2-1; TRBD1 is a possible D gene (5 bases). The V and J ends lost 5 bases and 6 bases respectively, with 17 bases between them. The CDR3 runs 15 residues. The V gene's germline CDR1 is MDHEN and CDR2 SYDVKM. Here the CDR3 reads CASSLRDSPSNEQFF. DNA for the CDR3: TGTGCCAGCAGTCTGAGAGACAGCCCAAGCAATGAGCAGTTCTTC.

This clonotype was seen repeatedly, ten times or more. The chain is built from TRBV3-1 and TRBJ1-4; no firm D call. CDR1 and CDR2 (germline): LGHDT, YNNKEL (reference sequence). V was clipped by 1 base and J by 8 bases, with 5 bases between them. The CDR3 extends over 12 amino acids. The chain's CDR3 is CASSQGGEKLFF. The CDR3, as DNA: TGTGCCAGCAGCCAAGGAGGAGAAAAACTGTTTTTT.

Many counts were recorded for this clonotype. The chain uses TRBV21-1 and TRBJ1-5. TRBV21-1 has pseudogene status. The CDR3 has 16 residues. The CDR3 DNA reads as TGTGCCAGCAGCAAAGGGCATGACATTTCGGATCAGCCCCAGCATTTT. It specifies CASSKGHDISDQPQHF.

This clonotype occurred many times. The CDR3 here is CASSQSPGGPQHF. The CDR3 DNA sequence: TGTGCCAGCAGCCAAAGTCCAGGGGGGCCCCAGCATTTT. The rearrangement uses TRBV14 and TRBJ2-3; 7 nucleotides line up with TRBD1. Matching the DNA end better, TRBJ1-5 makes the J call doubtful. The CDR3 spans 13 residues. The germline V gene has CDR1 SGHDN and CDR2 FVKESK.

In this sample, this clonotype turned up many times. The chain uses TRBV5-6 and TRBJ1-4, with D unresolved. V shed 3 bases and J shed 6 bases, with 27 bases lying between them. The CDR3 totals 19 residues. CDR1 and CDR2 from the germline V gene are SGHDT and YYEEEE. The CDR3 bases are TGTGCCAGCAGCTCCCGTTTTTGGATGGCTGAATTAGACCATGAAAAACTGTTTTTT. This gives the protein CASSSRFWMAELDHEKLFF.

This clonotype was found many times. In nucleotides, the CDR3 is TGTGCCAGCAGTTACGGGACAGGGGGCTACGAGCAGTACTTC. It specifies CASSYGTGGYEQYF. V and J are TRBV6-5 and TRBJ2-7; the match to TRBD1 covers 11 bases. Germline V gene sequence: CDR1 MNHEY, CDR2 SVGAGI. The length of the CDR3 is 14 residues. With V trimmed by 2 bases and J by 3 bases, 0 bases remained unmatched.

This clonotype occurred a few times. The rearrangement uses TRBV5-1 and TRBJ2-2; 9 bases agree with TRBD1. Looked up from germline, CDR1 is SGHRS and CDR2 is YFSETQ. The V gene end was trimmed by 5 bases and the J gene end by 5 bases; junction bases not matched to a gene: 1. This CDR3 region has 13 residues. CDR3 sequence (DNA): TGCGCCAGCAGGGGACAGGGAACCGGGGAGCTGTTTTTT. Protein sequence: CASRGQGTGELFF. Based on the CDR3 plus reference TRBV5-1 and TRBJ2-2, the full variable domain is KAGVTQTPRYLIKTRGQQVTLSCSPISGHRSVSWYQQTPGQGLQFLFEYFSETQRNKGNFPGRFSGRQFSNSRSEMNVSTLELGDSALYLCASRGQGTGELFFGEGSRLTVL.

This clonotype was counted many times. The chain links TRBV6-2 or TRBV6-3 to TRBJ2-1; the D gene is possibly TRBD1 (6 bases). Per germline, CDR1 MNHEY and CDR2 SVGEGT. There are 15 residues in the CDR3. V was cut by 0 bases and J by 6 bases, with 12 bases left in between. The DNA for the CDR3 is TGTGCCAGCAGTTACTCAGGACAGAGTATCAATGAGCAGTTCTTC. It translates to CASSYSGQSINEQFF.

This clonotype was detected once. J is TRBJ1-2 and V is TRBV28; possible D gene TRBD1, 5 bases. The CDR3 has 14 amino acids. V was trimmed by 6 bases and J by 5 bases, leaving 16 bases between them. Germline V CDR1 and CDR2: MDHEN, SYDVKM. This CDR3 is CASSPQGSGYGYTF. CDR3 in DNA: TGTGCCAGCAGCCCCCAGGGTTCTGGGTATGGCTACACCTTC.

This clonotype was observed at least ten times. The V gene is TRBV5-1, the J gene TRBJ2-7, with D unresolved. Between the trimmed V and J ends, which lost 1 base and 0 bases, there was a span of 8 bases. Germline V gene sequence: CDR1 SGHRS, CDR2 YFSETQ. CDR3 length equals 14 residues. In nucleotides, the CDR3 is TGCGCCAGCAGCTTGTATAGTGACTCCTACGAGCAGTACTTC. It codes for CASSLYSDSYEQYF.

The gene calls are TRBV20-1 and TRBJ1-1, with D possibly being TRBD1 (6 bases). The V and J ends lost 3 bases and 4 bases respectively, with 12 bases between them. Germline CDR1 is DFQATT and CDR2 is SNEGSKA (reference sequence). This CDR3 spans 13 amino acids. CDR3 sequence reads: CSASLTGRTEAFF. CDR3 nucleotides: TGCAGTGCTAGCCTAACAGGGCGCACTGAAGCTTTCTTT.

This clonotype was detected many times. The rearrangement links TRBV11-2 to TRBJ2-1, with D unresolved. Trimming took 3 bases from V and 3 from J, leaving 6 bases between them. This CDR3 is 13 amino acids long. CDR1 and CDR2 (germline): SGHAT, FQNNGV. The CDR3 DNA is TGTGCCAGCAGCTTTCCCCACTACAATGAGCAGTTCTTC. Amino acid sequence: CASSFPHYNEQFF.

This clonotype occurred many times. The CDR3 here is CASSSQGNTGELFF. CDR3 bases: TGTGCCAGCAGTTCCCAGGGCAACACCGGGGAGCTGTTTTTT. V is TRBV6-5 and J is TRBJ2-2; weak D call: TRBD1 (5 bases). Germline V gene lookup returns CDR1 MNHEY and CDR2 SVGAGI. Trimming removed 4 bases at V and 2 bases at J, with 8 bases between. This CDR3 spans 14 amino acids.

This clonotype showed up many times. CDR3: CASSLGVGGAHEQYF. DNA of the CDR3: TGTGCCAGCAGCTTAGGGGTGGGAGGGGCCCACGAGCAGTACTTC. The rearrangement joins TRBV7-6 to TRBJ2-7; TRBD2 matches at 7 bases. The CDR3 contains 15 residues. CDR1 is SGHVS and CDR2 is FNYEAQ in the germline V gene. After removal of 1 base from V and 5 bases from J, the junction contained 8 bases not matched to a gene.

This clonotype appeared many times. This chain joins TRBV6-4 and TRBJ2-3, with TRBD2 matching 11 bases. The CDR3 is 15 residues long. After removal of 6 bases from V and 6 bases from J, the junction contained 8 bases not matched to a gene. Germline lookup yields CDR1 MRHNA and CDR2 SNTAGT. Here the CDR3 reads CASRPTSGSRDTQYF. The CDR3 bases are TGTGCCAGCAGGCCCACTAGCGGGAGTCGGGATACGCAGTATTTT.